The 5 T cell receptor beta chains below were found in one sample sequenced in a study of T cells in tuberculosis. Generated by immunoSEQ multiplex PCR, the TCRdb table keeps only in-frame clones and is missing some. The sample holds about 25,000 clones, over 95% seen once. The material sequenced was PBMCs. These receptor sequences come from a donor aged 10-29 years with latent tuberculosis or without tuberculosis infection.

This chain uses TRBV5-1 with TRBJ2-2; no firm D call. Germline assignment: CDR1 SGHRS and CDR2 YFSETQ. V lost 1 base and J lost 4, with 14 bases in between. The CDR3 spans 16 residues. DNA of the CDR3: TGCGCCAGCAGCTTGAATCCCCAGGTCAGCACCGGGGAGCTGTTTTTT. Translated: CASSLNPQVSTGELFF.

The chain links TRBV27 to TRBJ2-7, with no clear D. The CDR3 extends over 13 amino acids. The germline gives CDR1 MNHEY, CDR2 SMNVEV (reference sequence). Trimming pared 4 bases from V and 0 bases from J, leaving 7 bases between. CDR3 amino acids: CASSSWLSYEQYF. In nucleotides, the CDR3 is TGTGCCAGCAGTTCTTGGCTCTCCTACGAGCAGTACTTC.

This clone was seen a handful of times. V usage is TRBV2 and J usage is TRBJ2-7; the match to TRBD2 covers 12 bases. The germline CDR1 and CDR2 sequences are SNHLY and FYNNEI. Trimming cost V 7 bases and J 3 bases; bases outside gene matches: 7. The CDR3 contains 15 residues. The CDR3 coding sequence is TGTGCCAGCAAGGCTAGCGGGGGGGCAAACTACGAGCAGTACGTC. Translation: CASKASGGANYEQYV.

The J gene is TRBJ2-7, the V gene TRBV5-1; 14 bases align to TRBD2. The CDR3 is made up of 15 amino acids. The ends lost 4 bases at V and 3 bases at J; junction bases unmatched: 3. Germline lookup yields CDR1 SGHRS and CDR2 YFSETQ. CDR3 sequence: CASSLGLAGDYEQYV. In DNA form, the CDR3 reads TGCGCCAGCAGCCTGGGACTAGCGGGGGACTACGAGCAGTACGTC.

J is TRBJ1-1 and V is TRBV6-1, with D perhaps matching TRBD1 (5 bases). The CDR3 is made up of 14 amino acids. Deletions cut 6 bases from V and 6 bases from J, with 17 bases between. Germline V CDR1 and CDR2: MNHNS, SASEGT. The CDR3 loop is CASRNPGGGPEAFF. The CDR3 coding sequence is TGTGCCAGCAGAAACCCGGGGGGAGGACCTGAAGCTTTCTTT.